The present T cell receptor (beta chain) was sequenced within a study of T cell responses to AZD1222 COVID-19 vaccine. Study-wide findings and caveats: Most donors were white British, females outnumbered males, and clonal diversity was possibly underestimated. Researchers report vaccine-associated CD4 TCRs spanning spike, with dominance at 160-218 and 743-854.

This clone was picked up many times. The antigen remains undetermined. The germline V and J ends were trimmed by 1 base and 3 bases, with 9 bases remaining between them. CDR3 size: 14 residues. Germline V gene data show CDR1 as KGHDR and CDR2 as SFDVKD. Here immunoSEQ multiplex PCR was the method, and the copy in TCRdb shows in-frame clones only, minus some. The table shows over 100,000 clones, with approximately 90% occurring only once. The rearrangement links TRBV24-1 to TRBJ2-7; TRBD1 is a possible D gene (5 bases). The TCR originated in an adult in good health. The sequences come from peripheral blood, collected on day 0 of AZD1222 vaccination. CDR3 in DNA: TGTGCCACCAGTGATTTAGTAGGGGTCTACGAGCAGTACTTC. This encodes CATSDLVGVYEQYF.